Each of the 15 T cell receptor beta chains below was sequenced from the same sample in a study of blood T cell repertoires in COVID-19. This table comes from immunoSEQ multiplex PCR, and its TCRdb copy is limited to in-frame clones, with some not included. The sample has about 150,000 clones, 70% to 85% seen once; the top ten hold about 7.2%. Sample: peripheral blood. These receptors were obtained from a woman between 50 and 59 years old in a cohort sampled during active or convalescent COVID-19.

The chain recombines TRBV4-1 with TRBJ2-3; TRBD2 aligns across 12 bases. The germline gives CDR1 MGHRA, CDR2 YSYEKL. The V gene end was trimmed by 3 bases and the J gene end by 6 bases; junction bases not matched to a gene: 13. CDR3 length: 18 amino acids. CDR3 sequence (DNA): TGCGCCAGCAGCCACCAGGACCGACTAGCGGGGGTGAGGGATACGCAGTATTTT. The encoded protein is CASSHQDRLAGVRDTQYF.

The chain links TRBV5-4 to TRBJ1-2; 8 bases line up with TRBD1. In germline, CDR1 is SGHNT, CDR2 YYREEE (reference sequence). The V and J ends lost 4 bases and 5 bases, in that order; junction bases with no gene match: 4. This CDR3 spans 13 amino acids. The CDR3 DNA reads TGTGCCAGCAGCCTGGACAGGGAATATGGCTACACCTTC. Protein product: CASSLDREYGYTF. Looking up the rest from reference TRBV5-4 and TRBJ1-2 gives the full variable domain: ETGVTQSPTHLIKTRGQQVTLRCSSQSGHNTVSWYQQALGQGPQFIFQYYREEENGRGNFPPRFSGLQFPNYSSELNVNALELDDSALYLCASSLDREYGYTFGSGTRLTVV.

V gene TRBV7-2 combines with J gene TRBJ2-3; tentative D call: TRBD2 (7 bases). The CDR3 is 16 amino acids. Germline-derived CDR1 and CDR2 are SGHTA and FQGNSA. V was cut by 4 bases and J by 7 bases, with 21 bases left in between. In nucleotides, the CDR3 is TGTGCCAGCAGCTCTAGGGGGGGGGCCGATTTATATACGCAGTATTTT. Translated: CASSSRGGADLYTQYF.

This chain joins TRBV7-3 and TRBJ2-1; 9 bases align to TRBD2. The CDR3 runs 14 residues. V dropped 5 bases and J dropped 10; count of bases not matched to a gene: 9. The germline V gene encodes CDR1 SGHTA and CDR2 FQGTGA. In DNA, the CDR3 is TGTGCCAGCAGCCCCCTAGCGGGGTTCAGGGAGCAGTTCTTC. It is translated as CASSPLAGFREQFF. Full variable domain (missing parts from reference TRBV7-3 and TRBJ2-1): GAGVSQTPSNKVTEKGKYVELRCDPISGHTALYWYRQSLGQGPEFLIYFQGTGAADDSGLPNDRFFAVRPEGSVSTLKIQRTERGDSAVYLCASSPLAGFREQFFGPGTRLTVL.

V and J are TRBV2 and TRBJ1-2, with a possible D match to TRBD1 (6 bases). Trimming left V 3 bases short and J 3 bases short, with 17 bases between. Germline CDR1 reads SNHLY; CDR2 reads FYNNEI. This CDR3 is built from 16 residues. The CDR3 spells CASSDSYRVPYYGYTF. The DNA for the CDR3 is TGTGCCAGCAGTGATTCCTACAGGGTCCCCTACTATGGCTACACCTTC.

In DNA form, the CDR3 reads TGTGCCAGCAGCCAAGATCAACCGGGGGTTGGCAATCAGCCCCAGCATTTT. It is translated as CASSQDQPGVGNQPQHF. V is TRBV3-1 (or the pseudogene TRBV3-2) and J is TRBJ1-5; D may be TRBD1 (5 bases). The germline CDR1 and CDR2 sequences are LGHDT and YNNKEL (reference sequence). V lost 0 bases and J lost 2, with 14 bases in between. This CDR3 has 17 residues.

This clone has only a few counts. The chain's CDR3 is CASSQTRGVNTEAFF. The CDR3 region has the DNA TGTGCCAGCTCGCAGACCAGGGGAGTGAACACTGAAGCTTTCTTT. The V and J genes are TRBV18 and TRBJ1-1; TRBD1 might be the D (6 bases). Germline V gene data show CDR1 as KGHSH and CDR2 as LQKENI. V was trimmed by 6 bases and J by 0 bases, leaving 14 bases between them. This CDR3 spans 15 amino acids.

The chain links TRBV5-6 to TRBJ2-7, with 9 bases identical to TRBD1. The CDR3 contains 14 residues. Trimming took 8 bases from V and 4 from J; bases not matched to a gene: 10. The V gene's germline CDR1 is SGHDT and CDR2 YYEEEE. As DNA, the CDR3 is TGTGCCAGTCGAAACAGGGGGCGCGAATACGAGCAGTACTTC. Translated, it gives CASRNRGREYEQYF.

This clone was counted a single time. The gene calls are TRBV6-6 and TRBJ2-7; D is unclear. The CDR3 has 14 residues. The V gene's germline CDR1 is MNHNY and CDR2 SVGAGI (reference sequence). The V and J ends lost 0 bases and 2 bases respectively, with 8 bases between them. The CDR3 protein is CASSYSTNTYEQYF. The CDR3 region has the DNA TGTGCCAGCAGTTACTCGACAAACACCTACGAGCAGTACTTC.

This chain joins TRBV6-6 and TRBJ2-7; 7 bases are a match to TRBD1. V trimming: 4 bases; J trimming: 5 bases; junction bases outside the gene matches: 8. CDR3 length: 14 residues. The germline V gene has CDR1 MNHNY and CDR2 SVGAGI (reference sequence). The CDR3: CASSSGQARNEQYF. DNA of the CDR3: TGTGCCAGCAGTTCCGGACAGGCCAGGAACGAGCAGTACTTC.

CDR3: CASSAGGTGDYEQYF. The DNA of the CDR3 is TGTGCCAGCAGCGCCGGAGGGACAGGGGACTACGAGCAGTACTTC. The chain is built from TRBV13 and TRBJ2-7, with TRBD1 identical over 10 bases. This CDR3 spans 15 amino acids. V dropped 5 bases and J dropped 3; count of bases not matched to a gene: 7. CDR1 PRHDT and CDR2 FYEKMQ come from the germline V gene (reference sequence).

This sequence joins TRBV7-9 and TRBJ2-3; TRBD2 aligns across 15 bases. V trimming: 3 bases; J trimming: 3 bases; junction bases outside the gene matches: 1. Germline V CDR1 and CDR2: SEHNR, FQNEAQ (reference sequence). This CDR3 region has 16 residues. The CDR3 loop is CASSFGLAGGTDTQYF. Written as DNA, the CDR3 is TGTGCCAGCAGCTTTGGACTAGCGGGGGGGACAGATACGCAGTATTTT.

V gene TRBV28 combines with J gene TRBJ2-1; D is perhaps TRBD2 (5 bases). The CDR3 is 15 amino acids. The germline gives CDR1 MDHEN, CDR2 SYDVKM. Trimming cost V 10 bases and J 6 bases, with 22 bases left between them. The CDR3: CATSPIATTLNEQFF. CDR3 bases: TGTGCCACCTCCCCAATAGCGACAACACTCAATGAGCAGTTCTTC.

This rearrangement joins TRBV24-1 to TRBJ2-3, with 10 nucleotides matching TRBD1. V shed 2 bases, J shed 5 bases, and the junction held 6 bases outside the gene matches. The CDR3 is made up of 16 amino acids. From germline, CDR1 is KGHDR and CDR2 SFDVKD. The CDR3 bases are TGTGCCACCAGTGATTACGGGACAGGGGTGGGAGATACGCAGTATTTT. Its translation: CATSDYGTGVGDTQYF.

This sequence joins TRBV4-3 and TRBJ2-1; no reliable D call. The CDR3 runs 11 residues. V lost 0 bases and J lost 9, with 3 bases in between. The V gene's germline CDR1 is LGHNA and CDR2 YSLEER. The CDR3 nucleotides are TGCGCCAGCAGCCAAGATAGTGAGCAGTTCTTC. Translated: CASSQDSEQFF.